These T cell receptor beta chains were read from a single sample in a study of CD8 T cells in Susac syndrome. TCRdb redid the calling of the immunoSEQ multiplex PCR reads with MiXCR, one entry per CDR3 protein. Of 120,000 or so distinct CDR3 sequences listed, about 94% were seen once; the top ten hold less than 0.25%. The source material was CD8+ T cells from PBMCs. These receptors were collected from a human donor with Susac syndrome. Each CDR3 is given with its conserved first and last residue. Each record gives: clone size, V gene, J gene, D gene, CDR3 protein, CDR3 DNA. The D gene is left open where the match is weak. Where a row states a size, it is once, few, many or the class of an expanded clone; other rows omit it.

.	TRBV29-1	TRBJ2-1	.	CSVDTVADYNEQFF	TGCAGCGTTGATACGGTAGCGGACTACAATGAGCAGTTCTTC
once	TRBV29-1	TRBJ2-1	.	CSVSPLGGEQFF	TGCAGCGTTAGCCCCCTGGGGGGTGAGCAGTTCTTC
.	TRBV27	TRBJ2-7	TRBD1	CASRDAGGESLPQYF	TGTGCCAGCAGGGATGCAGGGGGCGAATCCCTACCGCAGTACTTC
.	TRBV19	TRBJ2-2	TRBD2	CASRPWGGTGELFF	TGTGCCAGCCGACCCTGGGGGGGCACCGGGGAGCTGTTTTTT
.	TRBV12-3/TRBV12-4	TRBJ2-1	TRBD2	CASSLFAGEGNEQFF	TGTGCCAGCAGTTTATTTGCGGGAGAAGGGAATGAGCAGTTCTTC
once	TRBV5-6	TRBJ1-2	.	CASSLVQGLEYYGYTF	TGTGCCAGCAGCTTGGTTCAGGGCCTCGAATACTATGGCTACACCTTC
.	TRBV28	TRBJ1-5	.	CASSRLYGGNQPQHF	TGTGCCAGCAGTAGGCTTTATGGCGGCAATCAGCCCCAGCATTTT
.	TRBV5-4	TRBJ1-2	.	CASSKNRDTQYGYTF	TGTGCCAGCAGCAAAAACCGGGACACCCAGTATGGCTACACCTTC
.	TRBV27	TRBJ1-5	.	CASSFEQGWPQHF	TGTGCCAGCAGTTTCGAACAGGGTTGGCCCCAGCATTTT
.	TRBV6-2/TRBV6-3	TRBJ1-2	.	CATRDLSDYTF	TGTGCCACCCGGGACCTTTCGGACTACACCTTC
.	TRBV27	TRBJ2-7	TRBD2	CASSLPPTSGSHEQYF	TGTGCCAGCAGTTTACCGCCGACTAGCGGGAGCCACGAGCAGTACTTC
once	TRBV4-1	TRBJ2-7	.	CASSHFAGTYEQYF	TGCGCCAGCAGCCACTTTGCAGGAACCTACGAGCAGTACTTC
.	TRBV6-5	TRBJ1-1	TRBD1	CASSYGQGAGTEAFF	TGTGCCAGCAGTTACGGACAGGGGGCAGGCACTGAAGCTTTCTTT